Listed here are 14 T cell receptor beta chains from one sample, sequenced in a study of siplizumab effects on memory and regulatory T cells. TCRdb's table, derived via immunoSEQ multiplex PCR, lists solely in-frame clones and lacks some. The table has roughly 120,000 clones, 90% to 95% seen once. The sample taken for sequencing was Tregs sorted from blood. The receptors stem from a human donor in good health.

The rearrangement uses TRBV18 and TRBJ1-1, with 11 bases lining up with TRBD1. Germline CDR1 KGHSH, CDR2 LQKENI. The junction had 3 bases not matched to a gene; V was cut back by 3 bases and J by 3 bases. This CDR3 comprises 15 residues. The CDR3 sequence: CASSPGTGGDTEAFF. The DNA of the CDR3 is TGTGCCAGCTCACCTGGGACAGGGGGAGACACTGAAGCTTTCTTT.

This chain links TRBV6-6 with TRBJ1-1; 9 bases agree with TRBD1. CDR1 MNHNY and CDR2 SVGAGI come from the germline V gene (reference sequence). The CDR3 sequence is 16 residues long. Trimming removed 1 base from V and 0 bases from J; junction bases left unmatched: 3. The CDR3: CASSYYGTGMNTEAFF. DNA for the CDR3: TGTGCCAGCAGTTACTACGGGACAGGGATGAACACTGAAGCTTTCTTT.

The rearrangement links TRBV5-6 to TRBJ1-2; TRBD1 matches at 8 bases. The length of the CDR3 is 14 residues. Germline CDR1 is SGHDT and CDR2 is YYEEEE. The trim removed 4 bases at V and 5 bases at J, leaving 7 bases unmatched. CDR3 sequence reads: CASSQTGAGYGYTF. The CDR3 DNA is TGTGCCAGCAGCCAGACAGGGGCTGGGTATGGCTACACCTTC. The full variable domain, with the rest looked up from reference TRBV5-6 and TRBJ1-2, is DAGVTQSPTHLIKTRGQQVTLRCSPKSGHDTVSWYQQALGQGPQFIFQYYEEEERQRGNFPDRFSGHQFPNYSSELNVNALLLGDSALYLCASSQTGAGYGYTFGSGTRLTVV.

The chain has TRBV18 and TRBJ2-3; 10 bases match TRBD2. Germline CDR1 and CDR2: KGHSH and LQKENI. CDR3 length: 17 residues. The ends lost 0 bases at V and 6 bases at J; junction bases unmatched: 9. The CDR3 DNA sequence: TGTGCCAGCTCACCACCCGGGACTAGCGTCCGCTCGGATACGCAGTATTTT. Translation gives CASSPPGTSVRSDTQYF.

The V call is TRBV7-9, the J call TRBJ2-3; D remains unclear. V lost 6 bases and J 6 bases, leaving 7 bases between the germline ends. The germline V gene encodes CDR1 SEHNR and CDR2 FQNEAQ (reference sequence). This CDR3 is built from 11 residues. This chain's CDR3 is CASRGWDTQYF. The CDR3 DNA reads as TGTGCCAGCAGGGGCTGGGATACGCAGTATTTT.

The chain couples TRBV6-5 to TRBJ2-1; 7 bases match TRBD1. The CDR3 is 15 amino acids. J gave up 10 bases and V 5 bases, and 14 bases lay outside the gene matches. Germline V CDR1 and CDR2: MNHEY, SVGAGI. The CDR3 coding sequence is TGTGCCAGCAGTACTCGACAGGGTGGCCGTCGCGAGCAGTTCTTC. The encoded protein is CASSTRQGGRREQFF.

This rearrangement joins TRBV5-1 to TRBJ2-7; weak D call: TRBD2 (7 bases). With 6 bases removed from V and 4 bases from J, the gap between germline ends came to 23 bases. Germline values: CDR1 SGHRS, CDR2 YFSETQ. CDR3 length equals 16 residues. CDR3 residues: CASTRGGRSGIYEQYF. CDR3 coding DNA: TGCGCCAGCACCAGGGGCGGGAGATCGGGAATTTACGAGCAGTACTTC.

In DNA form, the CDR3 reads TGTGCCAGCGGGGGGGACTATGGCTACACCTTC. It specifies CASGGDYGYTF. The chain couples TRBV7-9 to TRBJ1-2; a possible D gene is TRBD1 (5 bases). Germline V gene data show CDR1 as SEHNR and CDR2 as FQNEAQ (reference sequence). Deletions cut 8 bases from V and 3 bases from J, with 7 bases between. The CDR3 is 11 residues long.

This sequence joins TRBV27 and TRBJ1-1, with TRBD1 identical over 7 bases. The CDR3 totals 14 residues. The J segment lost 1 base and the V segment lost 6 bases, leaving 5 bases of the junction unmatched. Looked up from germline, CDR1 is MNHEY and CDR2 is SMNVEV (reference sequence). CDR3 loop: CASRRRTGNTEAFF. The CDR3 DNA follows: TGTGCCAGCAGACGACGGACAGGGAACACTGAAGCTTTCTTT.

The chain links TRBV5-8 to TRBJ1-5; D might be TRBD1 (5 bases). The CDR3 sequence is 14 residues long. Trimming took 4 bases from V and 6 from J, leaving 14 bases between them. CDR1 and CDR2 from the germline V gene are SGHTS and YDEGEE. The CDR3 DNA is TGTGCCAGCAGCCTCCAGGGCGGGAGTCAGCCCCAGCATTTT. Protein product: CASSLQGGSQPQHF. The full variable domain, rest sourced from reference TRBV5-8 and TRBJ1-5, is EAGVTQSPTHLIKTRGQQATLRCSPISGHTSVYWYQQALGLGLQFLLWYDEGEERNRGNFPPRFSGRQFPNYSSELNVNALELEDSALYLCASSLQGGSQPQHFGDGTRLSIL.

This sequence joins TRBV4-1 and TRBJ2-7; 9 bases fit TRBD2. The CDR3 extends over 15 amino acids. V lost 4 bases, J lost 3 bases, and 7 bases stayed unmatched. Germline CDR1 reads MGHRA; CDR2 reads YSYEKL. The DNA of the CDR3 is TGCGCCAGCAGCCTAATGACTAGCGGTGACTACGAGCAGTACTTC. It codes for CASSLMTSGDYEQYF.

This rearrangement joins TRBV2 to TRBJ2-6, with D unresolved. Germline loops: CDR1 SNHLY, CDR2 FYNNEI. This CDR3 is built from 14 residues. Deletions cut 4 bases from V and 0 bases from J, with 4 bases between. Here the CDR3 reads CASSVNSGANVLTF. Written as DNA, the CDR3 is TGTGCCAGCAGTGTAAACTCTGGGGCCAACGTCCTGACTTTC.

About this clone itself: Other DNA sequences of this sample code for an identical CDR3. The chain links TRBV5-1 to TRBJ1-6; 8 bases line up with TRBD1. The junction had 5 bases not matched to a gene; V was cut back by 5 bases and J by 7 bases. The CDR3 extends over 14 amino acids. Germline CDR1 and CDR2: SGHRS and YFSETQ. This CDR3 is CASSPGQGNSPLHF. The CDR3 DNA reads TGCGCCAGCAGTCCTGGACAGGGCAATTCACCCCTCCACTTT.

The chain links TRBV19 to TRBJ2-1, with TRBD2 identical over 12 bases. Germline CDR1 LNHDA, CDR2 SQIVND (reference sequence). CDR3 size: 19 residues. V shed 0 bases, J shed 0 bases, and the junction held 6 bases outside the gene matches. CDR3 sequence reads: CASSIELAGGPSSYNEQFF. CDR3 nucleotide sequence: TGTGCCAGTAGTATAGAACTAGCGGGGGGCCCTAGCTCCTACAATGAGCAGTTCTTC. Full variable domain (remainder filled in from reference TRBV19 and TRBJ2-1): DGGITQSPKYLFRKEGQNVTLSCEQNLNHDAMYWYRQDPGQGLRLIYYSQIVNDFQKGDIAEGYSVSREKKESFPLTVTSAQKNPTAFYLCASSIELAGGPSSYNEQFFGPGTRLTVL.